Below are 6 T cell receptor beta chains sequenced from a single sample in a study of glioma-infiltrating T cells. TCR alpha and beta CDR3 regions were amplified from RNA using iRepertoire nested multiplex PCR. TCRdb ran MiXCR on the multiplex PCR reads and lists one entry per CDR3 protein. The repertoire includes under 200,000 distinct CDR3 sequences, 43% of them detected once, and roughly 5.2% sits in the top ten. The sample consisted of glioma tissue, nonneoplastic brain tissue, or PBMCs (not recorded which). The receptors shown here come from a human donor with low-grade glioma or glioblastoma, undergoing nonglioma brain surgery, or in good health (not recorded which).

The genes are TRBV12-3 or TRBV12-4 and TRBJ1-1; TRBD1 matches at 11 bases. This CDR3 spans 15 amino acids. Trimming cost V 5 bases and J 4 bases; bases outside gene matches: 6. CDR3 protein: CASSPTGQGGTEAFF. CDR3 DNA: TGTGCCAGCAGTCCTACGGGACAGGGGGGCACTGAAGCTTTCTTT.

As to this clonotype: A read error may be the cause here, since a much bigger clone is one base away. The chain recombines TRBV3-1 with TRBJ1-6; D gene ambiguous. This CDR3 has 13 residues. Germline V lookup: CDR1 LGHDT, CDR2 YNNKEL (reference sequence). CDR3 sequence (DNA): TGTGCCAGCAGACAAGGTTGGAATTCACCCCTCCACTTT. Its translation is CASRQGWNSPLHF.

This clonotype was detected many times. The rearrangement links TRBV14 to TRBJ2-5; TRBD1 agrees at 7 bases. Germline V gene lookup returns CDR1 SGHDN and CDR2 FVKESK. V trimming: 5 bases; J trimming: 5 bases; junction bases outside the gene matches: 11. The CDR3 contains 15 residues. The chain's CDR3 is CASSEWDSRRETQYF. CDR3 nucleotide sequence: TGTGCCAGCAGCGAATGGGACAGCAGAAGGGAGACCCAGTACTTC.

The CDR3 reads CASSSRGQETQYF. The CDR3 bases are TGTGCCAGCAGCTCCCGGGGACAAGAGACCCAGTACTTC. The chain uses TRBV6-1 and TRBJ2-5; tentative D call: TRBD2 (5 bases). The germline V gene has CDR1 MNHNS and CDR2 SASEGT. V lost 6 bases to trimming and J lost 2 bases, with 10 bases between them. CDR3 length: 13 amino acids.

Remarks on this clonotype: A much larger clone lies a single base off, so this may be a read error. The chain is built from TRBV6-2 or TRBV6-3 and TRBJ2-4; TRBD1 might be the D (6 bases). Germline-derived CDR1 and CDR2 are MNHEY and SVGEGT. The CDR3 consists of 14 residues. The CDR3 spells CASRTWTAQNIQYF. CDR3 coding DNA: TGTGCCAGCAGAACCTGGACAGCCCAAAACATTCAGTACTTC.

Ten or more counts support this clonotype. The chain joins TRBV28 to TRBJ2-7, with 9 bases that match TRBD1. The V gene's germline CDR1 is MDHEN and CDR2 SYDVKM. The V gene end was trimmed by 6 bases and the J gene end by 4 bases; junction bases not matched to a gene: 10. The CDR3 sequence is 15 residues long. The CDR3, as DNA: TGTGCCAGCAGAAAAAGGGGACAGGGAAAATACGAGCAGTACTTC. This codes for CASRKRGQGKYEQYF.